The 4 T cell receptor beta chains below come from one sample, sequenced in a study of shared clonotypes between healthy human individuals. Cells designated naive CD8 were CD45RO-negative and were positively selected for CCR7, with terminally differentiated effector memory CD45RA+ cells excluded. Repertoires were generated with immunoSEQ multiplex PCR, while TCRdb's copy carries only in-frame clones and drops some. The data hold 2 million or so clones, with about 95% observed a single time. Sequencing was done on a sample of naive CD8+ T cells sorted from blood. These receptors were taken from a man younger than 35 in good health.

In nucleotides, the CDR3 is TGTGCCAGCAGCTTAGCCCAGGGGAGGTCCTATAATTCACCCCTCCACTTT. Translated, it gives CASSLAQGRSYNSPLHF. V is TRBV7-9 and J is TRBJ1-6, with D perhaps TRBD1 (6 bases). V shed 0 bases and J shed 1 base, with 10 bases lying between them. CDR1 and CDR2 (germline): SEHNR, FQNEAQ (reference sequence). This CDR3 is 17 amino acids long.

The chain employs TRBV28 and TRBJ2-1; 10 nucleotides agree with TRBD2. V lost 5 bases, J lost 5 bases, and 9 bases stayed unmatched. Looked up from germline, CDR1 is MDHEN and CDR2 is SYDVKM. The CDR3 totals 16 residues. This chain's CDR3 is CASSHILAGENNEQFF. CDR3 in DNA: TGTGCCAGCAGTCACATCCTAGCGGGGGAAAACAATGAGCAGTTCTTC. The whole variable domain, filled in from reference TRBV28 and TRBJ2-1, reads DVKVTQSSRYLVKRTGEKVFLECVQDMDHENMFWYRQDPGLGLRLIYFSYDVKMKEKGDIPEGYSVSREKKERFSLILESASTNQTSMYLCASSHILAGENNEQFFGPGTRLTVL.

V is TRBV6-6 and J is TRBJ2-7; TRBD1 might be the D (5 bases). CDR3 length: 14 residues. Germline V gene data show CDR1 as MNHNY and CDR2 as SVGAGI (reference sequence). Trimming left V 4 bases short and J 2 bases short, with 12 bases between. The DNA of the CDR3 is TGTGCCAGCAGTTTTGCGCCAGGGCCCTACGAGCAGTACTTC. Its protein product is CASSFAPGPYEQYF.

Points on this clone: Additional DNA sequences in this sample encode the identical CDR3. The chain combines TRBV5-6 with TRBJ2-3, with D uncertain. V lost 1 base, J lost 5 bases, and 5 bases lay in between. The CDR3 is 12 residues long. From germline, CDR1 is SGHDT and CDR2 YYEEEE. As DNA, the CDR3 is TGTGCCAGCAGCTTGTTGGGAGATACGCAGTATTTT. Protein: CASSLLGDTQYF.